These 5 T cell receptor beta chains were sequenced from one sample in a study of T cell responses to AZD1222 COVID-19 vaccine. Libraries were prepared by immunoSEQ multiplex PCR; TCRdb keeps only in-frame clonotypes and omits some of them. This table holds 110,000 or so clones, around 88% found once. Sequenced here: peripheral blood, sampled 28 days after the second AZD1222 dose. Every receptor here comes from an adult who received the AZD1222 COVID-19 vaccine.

CDR3 in DNA: TGTGCCAGTAGTAAAGGGACCGGGAGGGCTGAAGCTTTCTTT. Its protein product is CASSKGTGRAEAFF. This chain links TRBV19 with TRBJ1-1; D possibly corresponds to TRBD1 (5 bases). The germline V gene has CDR1 LNHDA and CDR2 SQIVND (reference sequence). CDR3 length: 14 residues. Trimming cost V 4 bases and J 6 bases, with 15 bases left between them.

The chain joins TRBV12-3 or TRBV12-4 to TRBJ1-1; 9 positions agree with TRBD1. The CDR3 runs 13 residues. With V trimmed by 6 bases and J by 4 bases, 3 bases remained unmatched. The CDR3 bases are TGTGCCAGCAGGAACAGGGGGCGCACTGAAGCTTTCTTT. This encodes CASRNRGRTEAFF.

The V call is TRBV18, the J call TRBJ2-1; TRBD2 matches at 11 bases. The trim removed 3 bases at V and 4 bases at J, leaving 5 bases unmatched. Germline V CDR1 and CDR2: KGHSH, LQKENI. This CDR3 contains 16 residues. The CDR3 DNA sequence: TGTGCCAGCTCACCCTTAGCGGGGGGGCAGTACAATGAGCAGTTCTTC. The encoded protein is CASSPLAGGQYNEQFF.

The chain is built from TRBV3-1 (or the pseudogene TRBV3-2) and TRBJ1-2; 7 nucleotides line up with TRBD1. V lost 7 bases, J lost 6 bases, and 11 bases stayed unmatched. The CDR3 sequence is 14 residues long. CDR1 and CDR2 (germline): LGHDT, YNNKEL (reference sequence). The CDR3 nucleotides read TGTGCCAGCACCCCAATAAGGGGGCAGAATGGCTACACCTTC. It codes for CASTPIRGQNGYTF.

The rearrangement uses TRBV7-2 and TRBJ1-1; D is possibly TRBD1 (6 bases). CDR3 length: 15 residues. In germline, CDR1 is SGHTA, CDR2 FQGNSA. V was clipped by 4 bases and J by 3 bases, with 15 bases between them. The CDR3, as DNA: TGTGCCAGCAGCTCCCAATGGGCAGGGGACACTGAAGCTTTCTTT. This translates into CASSSQWAGDTEAFF. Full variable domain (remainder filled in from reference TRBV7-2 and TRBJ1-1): GAGVSQSPSNKVTEKGKDVELRCDPISGHTALYWYRQSLGQGLEFLIYFQGNSAPDKSGLPSDRFSAERTGGSVSTLTIQRTQQEDSAVYLCASSSQWAGDTEAFFGQGTRLTVV.